The rows below give T cell receptor beta chains drawn from one sample of a study of blood T cell repertoires in COVID-19. Some clones are missing from TCRdb's copy, which holds only in-frame ones; the method was immunoSEQ multiplex PCR. The data hold around 40,000 clones, with 87% observed a single time. Material for sequencing was peripheral blood. The receptors were gathered from a man aged 45-65 years with active or convalescent COVID-19. Each CDR3 is given with its conserved first and last residue. The D gene is left open where the match is weak. Some rows mark clone size as missing; the rest say once, few, many or name a class of expanded clone.

>TRBV29-1|TRBJ2-7|NA|NA
TGCAGCGTTGAAGAAGGCAGGTTCTACGAGCAGTACTTC
CSVEEGRFYEQYF
>TRBV5-1|TRBJ1-2|TRBD1|once
TGCGCCAGCAGCCCGGACAGGGGGCCCTATGGCTACACCTTC
CASSPDRGPYGYTF
>TRBV3-1/TRBV3-2|TRBJ2-3|TRBD1|NA
TGTGCCAGCAGCCAAGATCGGGGGACAGGGGAAGCGGATACGCAGTATTTT
CASSQDRGTGEADTQYF
>TRBV19|TRBJ2-6|NA|NA
TGTGCCAGTAGTACGTCAAATACAGGGGCCAACGTCCTGACTTTC
CASSTSNTGANVLTF
>TRBV30|TRBJ2-1|TRBD1|NA
TGTGCCTGGCAGGGACAGGGGATTTGGAATGAGCAGTTCTTC
CAWQGQGIWNEQFF
>TRBV28|TRBJ1-2|NA|NA
TGTGCCAGCAGTTTATCTCAGATAAACTATGGCTACACCTTC
CASSLSQINYGYTF
>TRBV2|TRBJ2-1|NA|NA
TGTGCCAGCGGGGGGGACAATGACAATGAGCAGTTCTTC
CASGGDNDNEQFF
>TRBV18|TRBJ1-1|NA|NA
TGTGCCAGCTCACCAGGCTGGTTGAACACTGAAGCTTTCTTT
CASSPGWLNTEAFF
>TRBV5-1|TRBJ2-2|NA|NA
TGCGCCAGCAGCTTGGCCGGAGGGATGGGGGAGCTGTTTTTT
CASSLAGGMGELFF
>TRBV6-5|TRBJ2-2|TRBD1|NA
TGTGCCAGCCAACGGGACAGGCGCACCGGGGAGCTGTTTTTT
CASQRDRRTGELFF
>TRBV2|TRBJ2-7|NA|NA
TGTGCCAGCAGTGGCAGGGGGGTCTACGAGCAGTACTTC
CASSGRGVYEQYF
>TRBV6-5|TRBJ1-1|NA|NA
TGTGCCAGCAGCTGGGGGGGAACTGAAGCTTTCTTT
CASSWGGTEAFF
>TRBV18|TRBJ1-4|NA|NA
TGTGCCAGCTCGTGGGGGGAATCGGAAAAACTGTTTTTT
CASSWGESEKLFF
>TRBV11-2|TRBJ1-2|NA|NA
TGTGCCAGCAGCCTCGGAGGAGCTAACTATGGCTACACCTTC
CASSLGGANYGYTF
>TRBV4-2|TRBJ2-3|TRBD2|NA
TGTGCCAGCAGCCAGGAAAGAACCCTAGCGGGGGTCACAGATACGCAGTATTTT
CASSQERTLAGVTDTQYF
>TRBV7-9|TRBJ2-5|TRBD2|NA
TGTGCCAGCAGCCCGGGACTAGCGGGGGACCGGGAGACCCAGTACTTC
CASSPGLAGDRETQYF
>TRBV2|TRBJ2-1|NA|NA
TGTGCCAGCAGCTGGACAGCCTACAATGAGCAGTTCTTC
CASSWTAYNEQFF
>TRBV9|TRBJ1-2|TRBD1|NA
TGTGCCAGCAGCATCGAACAGGGGGATGGCTACACCTTC
CASSIEQGDGYTF
>TRBV6-5|TRBJ1-3|NA|NA
TGTGCCAGCAGCTACGCGGGGGCAGGTGGAAACACCATATATTTT
CASSYAGAGGNTIYF
>TRBV19|TRBJ2-7|NA|NA
TGTGCCAGTAGCTCCTTGGAGGGGGCCTCCTACGAGCAGTACTTC
CASSSLEGASYEQYF
>TRBV10-3|TRBJ1-6|NA|NA
TGTGCCATCAGTGAGCACAGCCAGGGTAATTCACCCCTCCACTTT
CAISEHSQGNSPLHF
>TRBV13|TRBJ1-1|NA|NA
TGTGCCAGCAGGTTAACAGGGTTAGGAAGCACTGAAGCTTTCTTT
CASRLTGLGSTEAFF
>TRBV30|TRBJ1-6|TRBD1|NA
TGTGCCTGGATACCCGGGACAGGGGGTTCACCCCTCCACTTT
CAWIPGTGGSPLHF
>TRBV2|TRBJ2-1|NA|NA
TGTGCCACTAGGGGTGGCAATATCCCTCCAGTGGACAATGAGCAGTTCTTC
CATRGGNIPPVDNEQFF
>TRBV3-1/TRBV3-2|TRBJ2-2|TRBD2|once
TGTGCCAGCAGATGGACTAGCTATAGCGGGGAGCTGTTTTTT
CASRWTSYSGELFF
>TRBV15|TRBJ2-6|TRBD2|NA
TGTGCCACCAGTGGGACTAGCGGGAGGTTTGGGGCCAACGTCCTGACTTTC
CATSGTSGRFGANVLTF
>TRBV2|TRBJ1-1|NA|NA
TGTGCCAGCACCTACGGGATAACGAACACTGAAGCTTTCTTT
CASTYGITNTEAFF
>TRBV27|TRBJ2-3|NA|NA
TGTGCCAGCAGTTCCACAGGGTGGGATACGCAGTATTTT
CASSSTGWDTQYF
>TRBV11-2|TRBJ2-3|NA|NA
TGTGCCAGCAGCTTAGAGACGACAGAGTCTACAGATACGCAGTATTTT
CASSLETTESTDTQYF
>TRBV9|TRBJ2-3|NA|NA
TGTGCCAGCAGCGTGGGACTGTCAGATGCGCAGTATTTT
CASSVGLSDAQYF
>TRBV19|TRBJ2-3|NA|NA
TGTGCCAGTAGTATAGCGGTCGGGGGCACAGATACGCAGTATTTT
CASSIAVGGTDTQYF
>TRBV16|TRBJ1-4|NA|NA
TGTGCCAGCAGCCTTGCCGGGTCAGAAAAACTGTTTTTT
CASSLAGSEKLFF
>TRBV7-3|TRBJ2-1|TRBD2|many
TGTGCCAGCAGCCCCGTACTCCTAGCGGGAGACCACAATGAGCAGTTCTTC
CASSPVLLAGDHNEQFF
>TRBV21-1|TRBJ1-1|NA|NA
TGTGCCAGCAGCAAAAAAACGGGGGGCCTAATGAACACTGAAGCTTTCTTT
CASSKKTGGLMNTEAFF
>TRBV12-3/TRBV12-4|TRBJ1-1|NA|NA
TGTGCCAGCAGTTTAGGGGAGGGGGGTGAAGCTTTCTTT
CASSLGEGGEAFF
>TRBV3-1/TRBV3-2|TRBJ2-7|NA|NA
TGTGCCAGCAGCCAAGAGAACCTAAATGAGCAGTACTTC
CASSQENLNEQYF
>TRBV7-9|TRBJ1-6|NA|NA
TGTGCCAGCAGCTTAGAAGGGACATCGCCCCTCCACTTT
CASSLEGTSPLHF
>TRBV5-1|TRBJ2-2|TRBD1|NA
TGCGCCAGCAGCCTCCCAGGGGGCGGCACCGGGGAGCTGTTTTTT
CASSLPGGGTGELFF
>TRBV5-1|TRBJ2-3|NA|NA
TGCGCCAGCAGCTTGGAGCGAAATACGCAGTATTTT
CASSLERNTQYF
>TRBV18|TRBJ1-2|NA|NA
TGTGCCAGCTCACCGGGACCGGGGGTGGCCTATGGCTACACCTTC
CASSPGPGVAYGYTF
>TRBV19|TRBJ1-2|NA|once
TGTGCCAGTAGTAGGAGCCGGGGTGACTATGGCTACACCTTC
CASSRSRGDYGYTF
>TRBV6-5|TRBJ1-4|TRBD1|NA
TGTGCCAGCAGCCAGAAGACAGGGGTTTATGAAAAACTGTTTTTT
CASSQKTGVYEKLFF
>TRBV7-3|TRBJ2-3|NA|NA
TGTGCCAGCAGCGCCCAGGATGCAGATACGCAGTATTTT
CASSAQDADTQYF
>TRBV2|TRBJ2-4|TRBD1|once
TGTGCCAGCAGGGACAGGGGCTCGGCCAAAAACATTCAGTACTTC
CASRDRGSAKNIQYF
>TRBV5-1|TRBJ2-5|NA|once
TGCGCCAGCAGCTTGTCGGGGTACCAAGAGACCCAGTACTTC
CASSLSGYQETQYF
>TRBV11-3|TRBJ2-7|TRBD2|NA
TGTGCCAGCAGCCCATCGGGAGGGGCCTACGAGCAGTACTTC
CASSPSGGAYEQYF